The 8 T cell receptor beta chains below all came from one sample that was sequenced in a study of neurological immune-mediated disorders. TCRdb processed the 5' RACE reads anew with MiXCR; each CDR3 protein has one entry. Of 70,000 or so distinct CDR3 sequences in the sample, 5.2% were seen once. Sequencing input: PBMCs. The receptors originated from a woman in her thirties with multiple sclerosis.

This clonotype has a count of ten or more. The chain has TRBV5-1 and TRBJ1-1, with D hard to call. Germline V gives CDR1 SGHRS, CDR2 YFSETQ. Deletions cut 7 bases from V and 6 bases from J, with 7 bases between. The CDR3 has 10 residues. CDR3 in amino acids: CASQRAEAFF. The CDR3 nucleotides read TGCGCCAGCCAGCGGGCTGAAGCTTTCTTT.

This clonotype came up many times. The chain uses TRBV5-1 and TRBJ1-1; possible D gene TRBD1, 5 bases. Germline assignment: CDR1 SGHRS and CDR2 YFSETQ. The CDR3 extends over 17 amino acids. Between the trimmed V and J ends, which lost 5 bases and 4 bases, there was a span of 24 bases. CDR3: CASREGELKVRITEAFF. Here the CDR3 DNA reads TGCGCCAGCAGAGAAGGGGAATTAAAAGTAAGGATCACTGAAGCTTTCTTT. The full variable domain, completed using reference TRBV5-1 and TRBJ1-1, is KAGVTQTPRYLIKTRGQQVTLSCSPISGHRSVSWYQQTPGQGLQFLFEYFSETQRNKGNFPGRFSGRQFSNSRSEMNVSTLELGDSALYLCASREGELKVRITEAFFGQGTRLTVV.

The CDR3 is CSAPMRHTTGELFF. The DNA of the CDR3 is TGCAGTGCCCCAATGAGGCACACAACCGGGGAGCTGTTTTTT. The gene calls are TRBV20-1 and TRBJ2-2; no definite D call. The CDR3 is 14 residues long. Looked up from germline, CDR1 is DFQATT and CDR2 is SNEGSKA (reference sequence). V was shortened by 6 bases and J by 5 bases, with 16 bases between the two germline ends.

A few counts support this clonotype. This may stem from a read error, because a much larger clone lies one nucleotide away. The chain carries TRBV10-3 and TRBJ2-3, with D unresolved. V was shortened by 9 bases and J by 1 base, with 11 bases between the two germline ends. The CDR3 consists of 13 residues. Germline V gene lookup returns CDR1 ENHRY and CDR2 SYGVKD. CDR3 in amino acids: CAIGQCRTDTQYF. The CDR3 nucleotides are TGTGCCATAGGGCAGTGTCGCACAGATACGCAGTATTTT.

This clonotype has a count of ten or more. The rearrangement uses TRBV28 and TRBJ1-2; 9 bases line up with TRBD1. V lost 5 bases and J lost 4; bases outside the gene matches: 2. Germline CDR1 MDHEN, CDR2 SYDVKM. The CDR3 consists of 13 residues. CDR3 amino acids: CASSTGGGYGYTF. CDR3 coding DNA: TGTGCCAGCAGTACAGGGGGCGGCTATGGCTACACCTTC.

This clonotype was seen many times. The DNA for the CDR3 is TGCAGTGCTAGAGATCTGGCGACAGGGGGTTATGAAAAACTGTTTTTT. The encoded protein is CSARDLATGGYEKLFF. The chain recombines TRBV20-1 with TRBJ1-4; TRBD1 matches at 9 bases. The CDR3 length is 16 residues. V shed 0 bases and J 6 bases; nucleotides not matched to a gene: 8. CDR1 is DFQATT and CDR2 is SNEGSKA in the germline V gene (reference sequence).

The chain uses TRBV20-1 and TRBJ1-2; 10 bases are shared with TRBD1. The junction had 6 bases not matched to a gene; V was cut back by 5 bases and J by 6 bases. CDR3 length: 13 residues. Germline CDR1 DFQATT, CDR2 SNEGSKA (reference sequence). The DNA for the CDR3 is TGCAGTGCTCCCCGACAGGGGGCTAATGGCTACACCTTC. Translating gives CSAPRQGANGYTF.

This clonotype was seen repeatedly, ten times or more. The rearrangement joins TRBV4-1 to TRBJ2-1; 10 nucleotides line up with TRBD2. V shed 0 bases, J shed 0 bases, and the junction held 8 bases outside the gene matches. This CDR3 is 19 amino acids long. Germline lookup yields CDR1 MGHRA and CDR2 YSYEKL. Written as DNA, the CDR3 is TGCGCCAGCAGCCAAGATTCGATAGCGGGGGGTAGCTCCTACAATGAGCAGTTCTTC. Its translation is CASSQDSIAGGSSYNEQFF.